The T cell receptor beta chain described here comes from a study of T cells after yellow fever vaccination. Overall study results and limits: Abundant clonotypes from the bulk population could have been carried over as contaminants into FACS-sorted repertoires. In post-booster samples, most primary-vaccination clones reappeared (approximately 96% CD4, 88% CD8). Only a minor proportion of clonotypes was detected across both CD4 and CD8 compartments.

There are 16 residues in the CDR3. V gave up 0 bases and J gave up 2 bases, with 14 bases separating them. CDR1 is SGHVS and CDR2 is FQNEAQ in the germline V gene. Synthesis of TCR cDNA relied on 5'RACE template switching, which attached a universal primer site and UMIs. TCRdb independently ran MiXCR on the 5' RACE reads; one entry per CDR3 protein. This sample has approximately 110,000 distinct CDR3 sequences; 8.4% occur once, and the top ten carry roughly 27%. This clonotype was observed many times. Its specificity is unknown. This clonotype was sampled from a man younger than 45 who received the YFV17D yellow fever vaccine. The chain uses TRBV7-8 and TRBJ2-7; D unclear. Source: CD8+ T cells sorted from PBMCs, taken 45 days after the yellow fever booster vaccination. CDR3 in amino acids: CASSLAGRVGPYEQYF. Written as DNA, the CDR3 is TGTGCCAGCAGCTTAGCGGGCCGGGTTGGCCCCTACGAGCAGTACTTC.